The 9 T cell receptor beta chains reported below all come from one sample, sequenced in a study of T cell clonotyping in hematopoietic cell transplantation. Libraries were prepared by immunoSEQ multiplex PCR; TCRdb keeps only in-frame clonotypes and omits some of them. The sample records 15,000 or so clones, around 90% being singletons. The sequencing input was peripheral blood mononuclear cells. These receptors were obtained from a man aged 50-60 years in good health. Some clones in this sample may be carry-over from other donors' samples.

The chain is built from TRBV6-5 and TRBJ2-7, with a tentative D call TRBD1 (5 bases). CDR3 size: 14 residues. The V end was cut by 6 bases, the J end by 7 bases, with 19 bases between. The V gene's germline CDR1 is MNHEY and CDR2 SVGAGI. The CDR3 coding sequence is TGTGCCAGCAGACAACCCAGGGCAATGGGGGAGCAGTACTTC. Translated, it gives CASRQPRAMGEQYF.

The sample holds one count of this clone. The chain couples TRBV30 to TRBJ1-3; 10 positions match TRBD1. With V trimmed by 5 bases and J by 2 bases, 9 bases remained unmatched. CDR1 and CDR2 (germline): GTSNPN, SVGIG (reference sequence). The CDR3 runs 16 residues. The CDR3 nucleotides read TGTGCCTGGGTGGGACAGGGGTTGCTTGCTGGAAACACCATATATTTT. This sequence encodes CAWVGQGLLAGNTIYF. Full variable domain (rest looked up from reference TRBV30 and TRBJ1-3): SQTIHQWPATLVQPVGSPLSLECTVEGTSNPNLYWYRQAAGRGLQLLFYSVGIGQISSEVPQNLSASRPQDRQFILSSKKLLLSDSGFYLCAWVGQGLLAGNTIYFGEGSWLTVV.

This clone was seen more than once but under ten times. The chain recombines TRBV9 with TRBJ2-7; TRBD1 is a possible D gene (7 bases). The CDR3 spans 13 residues. V lost 4 bases and J lost 3, with 11 bases in between. Germline CDR1 and CDR2: SGDLS and YYNGEE. The CDR3 protein is CASSPRGDYEQYF. The CDR3 DNA reads TGTGCCAGCAGCCCCAGGGGGGACTACGAGCAGTACTTC.

This rearrangement joins TRBV28 to TRBJ1-1; TRBD1 is a possible D gene (6 bases). Germline V gene lookup returns CDR1 MDHEN and CDR2 SYDVKM. The CDR3 extends over 13 amino acids. V gave up 6 bases and J gave up 10 bases, with 18 bases separating them. Here the CDR3 reads CASRYLSGVVAFF. In DNA, the CDR3 is TGTGCCAGCAGATATCTCTCAGGGGTGGTAGCTTTCTTT.

V gene TRBV20-1 combines with J gene TRBJ1-1, with no clear D. Trimming left V 5 bases short and J 11 bases short, with 12 bases between. The length of the CDR3 is 10 residues. Looked up from germline, CDR1 is DFQATT and CDR2 is SNEGSKA (reference sequence). CDR3 DNA sequence: TGCAGTGCTCGACGACGTGTGGCTTTCTTT. This sequence encodes CSARRRVAFF.

The V call is TRBV4-2, the J call TRBJ1-2; D is unresolved. Germline V gene sequence: CDR1 LGHNA, CDR2 YNFKEQ. The CDR3 has 15 residues. Trimming removed 1 base from V and 4 bases from J, with 13 bases in between. The CDR3 reads CASSQVGSGSYGYTF. The CDR3 DNA sequence: TGTGCCAGCAGCCAAGTTGGGAGTGGGAGCTATGGCTACACCTTC.

The J gene is TRBJ1-4, the V gene TRBV6-5; tentative D call: TRBD1 (5 bases). Per the germline V gene, CDR1 is MNHEY and CDR2 is SVGAGI. The ends were cut back, 0 bases at V and 6 bases at J, with 14 bases in the middle. The CDR3 has 16 amino acids. CDR3 nucleotide sequence: TGTGCCAGCAGTTACTCGTTCGGGGGGGGTTATGAAAAACTGTTTTTT. Residues: CASSYSFGGGYEKLFF.

The J gene is TRBJ1-6, the V gene TRBV30; TRBD1 agrees at 7 bases. The germline gives CDR1 GTSNPN, CDR2 SVGIG (reference sequence). The CDR3 is made up of 14 amino acids. V gave up 3 bases and J gave up 6 bases; unmatched junction bases: 5. The CDR3 reads CAWSAGTVNSPLHF. In DNA, the CDR3 is TGTGCCTGGAGCGCCGGGACAGTTAATTCACCCCTCCACTTT.

CDR3: CASSLYGTGGRYEQYF. The CDR3 region has the DNA TGTGCCAGCAGCTTGTATGGGACAGGCGGGCGCTACGAGCAGTACTTC. This rearrangement joins TRBV5-6 to TRBJ2-7; 8 nucleotides agree with TRBD1. Germline assignment: CDR1 SGHDT and CDR2 YYEEEE. This CDR3 is 16 amino acids long. V was pared by 1 base and J by 3 bases, with 9 bases of the junction left unmatched.